This is a list of T cell receptor beta chains from one sample in a study of blood T cells in healthy people across ages. TCRdb used MiXCR to reprocess the 5' RACE reads, holding one entry per CDR3 protein. The profile shows around 750,000 distinct CDR3 sequences, about 55% of them singletons. Sequenced input: blood. These receptors were obtained from a man of 80 years or more in good health. Both conserved end residues are part of each CDR3. The order of the fields is CDR3 DNA, CDR3 protein, D gene, J gene, V gene, CDR3 length, clone size. D genes are given only for firm matches. Clone sizes are given selectively: once, few, many, or a class where the clone is expanded.

cdr3_nt: TGTGCCAGCAGTTCCCGGTCGAACTCCTACGAGCAGTACTTC; cdr3_aa: CASSSRSNSYEQYF; d_call: NA; j_call: TRBJ2-7; v_call: TRBV12-3/TRBV12-4; cdr3_length: 14; clone_size: NA
cdr3_nt: TGTGCCAGCAGCTTCCGGACATCCTACAATGAGCAGTTCTTC; cdr3_aa: CASSFRTSYNEQFF; d_call: NA; j_call: TRBJ2-1; v_call: TRBV5-6; cdr3_length: 14; clone_size: few
cdr3_nt: TGTGCCAGCAGGACGGACAGGGTTATCGCTGAAGCTTTCTTT; cdr3_aa: CASRTDRVIAEAFF; d_call: TRBD1; j_call: TRBJ1-1; v_call: TRBV7-2; cdr3_length: 14; clone_size: few
cdr3_nt: TGTGCCAGCAGCTTGGAACCCTCACGGGACGAGCAGTACTTC; cdr3_aa: CASSLEPSRDEQYF; d_call: NA; j_call: TRBJ2-7; v_call: TRBV5-4; cdr3_length: 14; clone_size: NA
cdr3_nt: TGTGCCAGCAGCCTCAACAGGGAGGCCTACAATGAGCAGTACTTC; cdr3_aa: CASSLNREAYNEQYF; d_call: NA; j_call: TRBJ2-7; v_call: TRBV2; cdr3_length: 15; clone_size: NA
cdr3_nt: TGTGCCAGTCAGGGAAGTGGGGACAATGAGCAGTTCTTC; cdr3_aa: CASQGSGDNEQFF; d_call: NA; j_call: TRBJ2-1; v_call: TRBV11-3; cdr3_length: 13; clone_size: NA
cdr3_nt: TGTGCCAGCGGCCAATCGCTGGGGCAGTCGAGTGAGCAGTACTTC; cdr3_aa: CASGQSLGQSSEQYF; d_call: NA; j_call: TRBJ2-4; v_call: TRBV16; cdr3_length: 15; clone_size: NA
cdr3_nt: TGTGCCAGCAGCCCGCATGCCGGGACCCATGAGCAGTTCTTC; cdr3_aa: CASSPHAGTHEQFF; d_call: NA; j_call: TRBJ2-1; v_call: TRBV21-1; cdr3_length: 14; clone_size: few
cdr3_nt: TGTGCCACCAGTGACTCCGGGGGGATTCATGAGCAGTTCTTC; cdr3_aa: CATSDSGGIHEQFF; d_call: TRBD2; j_call: TRBJ2-1; v_call: TRBV24-1; cdr3_length: 14; clone_size: NA
cdr3_nt: TGTGCCAGCAGCCCTAGCTTTCGCGATACGCAGTATTTT; cdr3_aa: CASSPSFRDTQYF; d_call: NA; j_call: TRBJ2-3; v_call: TRBV2; cdr3_length: 13; clone_size: NA
cdr3_nt: TGTGCCAGCAGCCCATGGACACGGGGCTATGAAAAACTGTTTTTT; cdr3_aa: CASSPWTRGYEKLFF; d_call: NA; j_call: TRBJ1-4; v_call: TRBV7-9; cdr3_length: 15; clone_size: NA
cdr3_nt: TGTGCCAGCACCAAGAAAGAGACCCAGTACTTC; cdr3_aa: CASTKKETQYF; d_call: NA; j_call: TRBJ2-5; v_call: TRBV6-5; cdr3_length: 11; clone_size: NA
cdr3_nt: TGTGCCAGCAGCCAAGGATACTCTGGGGCCAACGTCCTGACTTTC; cdr3_aa: CASSQGYSGANVLTF; d_call: NA; j_call: TRBJ2-6; v_call: TRBV3-1; cdr3_length: 15; clone_size: few
cdr3_nt: TGCGCCAGCAGTCACCCCCTGCGGACTAGCATCTACGAGCAGTACTTC; cdr3_aa: CASSHPLRTSIYEQYF; d_call: TRBD2; j_call: TRBJ2-7; v_call: TRBV23-1; cdr3_length: 16; clone_size: NA
cdr3_nt: TGCGCCAGCAGTGAGTCGGGGGGGCTCTCCTACAATGAGCAGTTCTTC; cdr3_aa: CASSESGGLSYNEQFF; d_call: NA; j_call: TRBJ2-1; v_call: TRBV10-1; cdr3_length: 16; clone_size: NA
cdr3_nt: TGTGCCAGCAGTTCTAGAAACATCGGGGAAAAACTGTTTTTT; cdr3_aa: CASSSRNIGEKLFF; d_call: NA; j_call: TRBJ1-4; v_call: TRBV28; cdr3_length: 14; clone_size: NA
cdr3_nt: TGTGCCAGCAGTTACAGGGGGATCACAGATACGCAGTATTTT; cdr3_aa: CASSYRGITDTQYF; d_call: NA; j_call: TRBJ2-3; v_call: TRBV6-2/TRBV6-3; cdr3_length: 14; clone_size: few
cdr3_nt: TGTGCCAGCAGCTTGGGGGCCCTAAGGCGGGAGCAGTACTTC; cdr3_aa: CASSLGALRREQYF; d_call: NA; j_call: TRBJ2-7; v_call: TRBV5-6; cdr3_length: 14; clone_size: many
cdr3_nt: TGTGCCAGCAGCTTATGGCCGAGCTCCTACAATGAGCAGTTCTTC; cdr3_aa: CASSLWPSSYNEQFF; d_call: NA; j_call: TRBJ2-1; v_call: TRBV7-2; cdr3_length: 15; clone_size: NA
cdr3_nt: TGTGCCAGCACCCGGGGGGGTGCTACGCAGTATTTT; cdr3_aa: CASTRGGATQYF; d_call: TRBD2; j_call: TRBJ2-3; v_call: TRBV25-1; cdr3_length: 12; clone_size: NA
cdr3_nt: TGCGCCAGCAGCTTCGGGGGACCTCCCCAATCAGCCAAAAACATTCAGTACTTC; cdr3_aa: CASSFGGPPQSAKNIQYF; d_call: NA; j_call: TRBJ2-4; v_call: TRBV5-1; cdr3_length: 18; clone_size: few
cdr3_nt: TGCGCCAGCAGCTTGGCCCTGACGCCCAATGGGGGCTACACCTTC; cdr3_aa: CASSLALTPNGGYTF; d_call: NA; j_call: TRBJ1-2; v_call: TRBV5-1; cdr3_length: 15; clone_size: NA
cdr3_nt: TGTGCCAGCAGCTCCGGGACCCGAAACCAAGAGACCCAGTACTTC; cdr3_aa: CASSSGTRNQETQYF; d_call: NA; j_call: TRBJ2-5; v_call: TRBV11-3; cdr3_length: 15; clone_size: NA
cdr3_nt: TGTGCCAGCATGCGGACACAAGAGACCCAGTACTTC; cdr3_aa: CASMRTQETQYF; d_call: NA; j_call: TRBJ2-5; v_call: TRBV12-3/TRBV12-4; cdr3_length: 12; clone_size: few
cdr3_nt: TGCAGTGCCACGGCAGGGATTGCTCAGCCCCAGCATTTT; cdr3_aa: CSATAGIAQPQHF; d_call: NA; j_call: TRBJ1-5; v_call: TRBV20-1; cdr3_length: 13; clone_size: NA
cdr3_nt: TGTGCCAGCAGCCCACCTCTGACTAGCGGGAAAAATGAGCAGTTCTTC; cdr3_aa: CASSPPLTSGKNEQFF; d_call: TRBD2; j_call: TRBJ2-1; v_call: TRBV7-2; cdr3_length: 16; clone_size: NA
cdr3_nt: TGTGCCAGCAGCTTCGGAACCAACACCGGGGAGCTGTTTTTT; cdr3_aa: CASSFGTNTGELFF; d_call: NA; j_call: TRBJ2-2; v_call: TRBV7-8; cdr3_length: 14; clone_size: NA
cdr3_nt: TGTGCCAGCAGTTTATCAGAGGGTGTATTGGATCAGCCCCAGCATTTT; cdr3_aa: CASSLSEGVLDQPQHF; d_call: NA; j_call: TRBJ1-5; v_call: TRBV28; cdr3_length: 16; clone_size: many
cdr3_nt: TGTGCCAGCAGTCCCTATCTGGGGGACAGATACGCGTATTTT; cdr3_aa: CASSPYLGDRYAYF; d_call: TRBD1; j_call: TRBJ2-3; v_call: TRBV6-6; cdr3_length: 14; clone_size: NA
cdr3_nt: TGTGCCAGCAGCGTAGCTCCCCGCTACGAGCAGTACTTC; cdr3_aa: CASSVAPRYEQYF; d_call: NA; j_call: TRBJ2-7; v_call: TRBV9; cdr3_length: 13; clone_size: NA
cdr3_nt: TGTGCCAGCAGCTTATCTGCCTCGGGTGAGCAGTTCTTC; cdr3_aa: CASSLSASGEQFF; d_call: NA; j_call: TRBJ2-1; v_call: TRBV11-1; cdr3_length: 13; clone_size: NA
cdr3_nt: TGTGCCAGCAGCTTAGCGGGCGGGAAGATCTATGGCTACACCTTC; cdr3_aa: CASSLAGGKIYGYTF; d_call: NA; j_call: TRBJ1-2; v_call: TRBV7-2; cdr3_length: 15; clone_size: NA
cdr3_nt: TGCGCCAGCAGCCCAGTCGGACGGTCGAACACTGAAGCTTTCTTT; cdr3_aa: CASSPVGRSNTEAFF; d_call: NA; j_call: TRBJ1-1; v_call: TRBV4-1; cdr3_length: 15; clone_size: NA
cdr3_nt: TGTGCCAGCAGCTTAGGAGAGGGGTCGATCGGGGCCAACGTCCTGACTTTC; cdr3_aa: CASSLGEGSIGANVLTF; d_call: NA; j_call: TRBJ2-6; v_call: TRBV11-1; cdr3_length: 17; clone_size: few
cdr3_nt: TGTGCCAGCTCGGAAAAGGGGCTGAACACTGAAGCTTTCTTT; cdr3_aa: CASSEKGLNTEAFF; d_call: NA; j_call: TRBJ1-1; v_call: TRBV3-1; cdr3_length: 14; clone_size: NA
cdr3_nt: TGCAGTGCTAGGGATTACTCGGGGATTTTCTATGGCTACACCTTC; cdr3_aa: CSARDYSGIFYGYTF; d_call: NA; j_call: TRBJ1-2; v_call: TRBV20-1; cdr3_length: 15; clone_size: NA
cdr3_nt: TGTGCCACCAGTGATTTCATAGCGGTTTCCTACAATGAGCAGTTCTTC; cdr3_aa: CATSDFIAVSYNEQFF; d_call: NA; j_call: TRBJ2-1; v_call: TRBV24-1; cdr3_length: 16; clone_size: NA
cdr3_nt: TGTGCCAGCAGCAGAGGTCAACTAGCGGGAGGCCCCCAGGGGTACAATGAGCAGTTCTTC; cdr3_aa: CASSRGQLAGGPQGYNEQFF; d_call: TRBD2; j_call: TRBJ2-1; v_call: TRBV7-8; cdr3_length: 20; clone_size: few
cdr3_nt: TGCAGTGCTAGAGACTTTGCGGGGGACAGGTACTACGAGCAGTACTTC; cdr3_aa: CSARDFAGDRYYEQYF; d_call: NA; j_call: TRBJ2-7; v_call: TRBV20-1; cdr3_length: 16; clone_size: NA
cdr3_nt: TGCAGTGCTTCCCCTGGGGGAAAGAAGTACTTC; cdr3_aa: CSASPGGKKYF; d_call: NA; j_call: TRBJ2-4; v_call: TRBV20-1; cdr3_length: 11; clone_size: once
cdr3_nt: TGTGCCAGCAGTGACAGGACAGGGGGCAAACGAAGCAATCAGCCCCAGCATTTT; cdr3_aa: CASSDRTGGKRSNQPQHF; d_call: TRBD1; j_call: TRBJ1-5; v_call: TRBV6-1; cdr3_length: 18; clone_size: few
cdr3_nt: TGCGCCAGCAGCCAAGTCGAGGGCACTGAAGCTTTCTTT; cdr3_aa: CASSQVEGTEAFF; d_call: NA; j_call: TRBJ1-1; v_call: TRBV4-1; cdr3_length: 13; clone_size: NA
cdr3_nt: TGTGCCAGCAGTATGCAAGAGTACAATGAGCAGTTCTTC; cdr3_aa: CASSMQEYNEQFF; d_call: NA; j_call: TRBJ2-1; v_call: TRBV6-4; cdr3_length: 13; clone_size: NA
cdr3_nt: TGTGCCACCCACTACATCAGCGGGAGGTTCCACTACGAGCAGTACTTC; cdr3_aa: CATHYISGRFHYEQYF; d_call: TRBD2; j_call: TRBJ2-7; v_call: TRBV24-1; cdr3_length: 16; clone_size: NA
cdr3_nt: TGTGCCAGCAGCCCCGGACAGTTGACCCAGTACTTC; cdr3_aa: CASSPGQLTQYF; d_call: NA; j_call: TRBJ2-5; v_call: TRBV7-2; cdr3_length: 12; clone_size: NA
cdr3_nt: TGTGCCTCTCGAAGGGGCGGGGCCTCAAATGAAAAACTGTTTTTT; cdr3_aa: CASRRGGASNEKLFF; d_call: NA; j_call: TRBJ1-4; v_call: TRBV27; cdr3_length: 15; clone_size: NA
cdr3_nt: TGCAGTGCTAGAGCGGGGCTAGCGGGACCCAATGAGCAGTTCTTC; cdr3_aa: CSARAGLAGPNEQFF; d_call: TRBD2; j_call: TRBJ2-1; v_call: TRBV20-1; cdr3_length: 15; clone_size: NA
cdr3_nt: TGCAGTGCCATGCAACTAGCGCTAGCCAAAAACATTCAGTACTTC; cdr3_aa: CSAMQLALAKNIQYF; d_call: TRBD2; j_call: TRBJ2-4; v_call: TRBV20-1; cdr3_length: 15; clone_size: NA
cdr3_nt: TGTGCCAGCAGCGCGCAGGAAAACTATGGCTACACCTTC; cdr3_aa: CASSAQENYGYTF; d_call: NA; j_call: TRBJ1-2; v_call: TRBV7-2; cdr3_length: 13; clone_size: few
cdr3_nt: TGTGCCAGCAGCGCGCCCAGGACAGGGGCGATTGGGGCCAACGTCCTGACTTTC; cdr3_aa: CASSAPRTGAIGANVLTF; d_call: TRBD1; j_call: TRBJ2-6; v_call: TRBV9; cdr3_length: 18; clone_size: NA
cdr3_nt: TGTGCCAGCAGTCCCACCTTTGCGAGACAGGGTGAAGACTATGGCTACACCTTC; cdr3_aa: CASSPTFARQGEDYGYTF; d_call: TRBD1; j_call: TRBJ1-2; v_call: TRBV6-4; cdr3_length: 18; clone_size: few
cdr3_nt: TGTGCCAGCAGCTTAGGCTTAGGGTCCGATACGCAGTATTTT; cdr3_aa: CASSLGLGSDTQYF; d_call: NA; j_call: TRBJ2-3; v_call: TRBV7-9; cdr3_length: 14; clone_size: NA
cdr3_nt: TGTGCCACCAGTGATAATGCTGACAGAGACGCGTATTTT; cdr3_aa: CATSDNADRDAYF; d_call: NA; j_call: TRBJ2-3; v_call: TRBV24-1; cdr3_length: 13; clone_size: NA